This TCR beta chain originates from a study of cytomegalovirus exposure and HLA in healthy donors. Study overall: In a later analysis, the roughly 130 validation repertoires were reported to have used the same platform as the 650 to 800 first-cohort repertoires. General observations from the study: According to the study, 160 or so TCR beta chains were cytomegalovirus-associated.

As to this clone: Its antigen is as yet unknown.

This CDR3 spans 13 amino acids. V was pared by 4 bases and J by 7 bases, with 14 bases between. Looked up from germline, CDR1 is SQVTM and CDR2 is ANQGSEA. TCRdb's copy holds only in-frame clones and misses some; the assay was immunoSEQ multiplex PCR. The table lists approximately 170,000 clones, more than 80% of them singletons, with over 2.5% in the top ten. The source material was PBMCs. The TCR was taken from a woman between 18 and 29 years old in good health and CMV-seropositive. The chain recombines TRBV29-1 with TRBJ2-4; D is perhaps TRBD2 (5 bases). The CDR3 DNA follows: TGCAGCGTTGTCGGGGTTGAGCCCAACATTCAGTACTTC. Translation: CSVVGVEPNIQYF.